Sequencing of this TCR beta chain was carried out in a study of OX40 agonist ivuxolimab in advanced cancers. Trimming cost V 2 bases and J 6 bases, with 8 bases left between them. Germline CDR1 reads MNHNS; CDR2 reads SASEGT. This CDR3 has 13 residues. Patients were excluded for autoimmune disease history or systemic immunosuppression. The protocol was immunoSEQ multiplex PCR, while the TCRdb copy is restricted to in-frame clones and leaves out a portion. The sample yields around 30,000 clones, 75% to 90% seen once. The starting material was CD4+ or CD8+ T cells sorted from blood, obtained in a trial of the OX40 agonist ivuxolimab. This rearrangement joins TRBV6-1 to TRBJ2-1, with D perhaps TRBD1 or TRBD2 (5 bases each). This TCR was recovered from an adult with an advanced solid tumor such as melanoma, head and neck, liver or kidney cancer. Here the CDR3 DNA reads TGTGCCAGCAGTGAATTGGGGGTCAATGAGCAGTTCTTC. Translated: CASSELGVNEQFF.